This T cell receptor beta chain derives from a study of T cells in Graves' hyperthyroidism and ophthalmopathy. Across the study: Peripheral blood sampling occurred at initial diagnosis, before any treatment. Overall study results and limits: Separation of ophthalmopathy from stable hyperthyroidism was achieved by a 13 V-J model. Ophthalmopathy, which appeared later, was predicted by the model a median roughly 6.6 months before onset.

V lost 8 bases, J lost 5 bases, and 13 bases lay in between. The CDR3 runs to 13 residues. Germline CDR1 SNHLY, CDR2 FYNNEI. Over 18 months, lack of ophthalmopathy progression marked Graves' hyperthyroidism as stable. This clonotype appeared many times. Its antigen is not known. There were TCR beta CDR3 regions amplified from RNA transcripts. First-round RT-PCR of the TCR CDR3 relied on the HTBI primer set. MiXCR, run by TCRdb on the multiplex PCR reads, gives a single entry per CDR3 protein. The table shows 500,000 to 550,000 distinct CDR3 sequences, with less than 25% occurring only once. The specimen was blood. The V and J genes are TRBV2 and TRBJ1-5; D not resolved. The TCR comes from a man in his late teens or twenties with Graves' hyperthyroidism. The CDR3 here is CASRLIGDQPQHF. The CDR3 coding sequence is TGTGCCAGCCGCTTGATAGGCGATCAGCCCCAGCATTTT. Combining the CDR3 with reference TRBV2 and TRBJ1-5 gives the whole variable domain EPEVTQTPSHQVTQMGQEVILRCVPISNHLYFYWYRQILGQKVEFLVSFYNNEISEKSEIFDDQFSVERPDGSNFTLKIRSTKLEDSAMYFCASRLIGDQPQHFGDGTRLSIL.